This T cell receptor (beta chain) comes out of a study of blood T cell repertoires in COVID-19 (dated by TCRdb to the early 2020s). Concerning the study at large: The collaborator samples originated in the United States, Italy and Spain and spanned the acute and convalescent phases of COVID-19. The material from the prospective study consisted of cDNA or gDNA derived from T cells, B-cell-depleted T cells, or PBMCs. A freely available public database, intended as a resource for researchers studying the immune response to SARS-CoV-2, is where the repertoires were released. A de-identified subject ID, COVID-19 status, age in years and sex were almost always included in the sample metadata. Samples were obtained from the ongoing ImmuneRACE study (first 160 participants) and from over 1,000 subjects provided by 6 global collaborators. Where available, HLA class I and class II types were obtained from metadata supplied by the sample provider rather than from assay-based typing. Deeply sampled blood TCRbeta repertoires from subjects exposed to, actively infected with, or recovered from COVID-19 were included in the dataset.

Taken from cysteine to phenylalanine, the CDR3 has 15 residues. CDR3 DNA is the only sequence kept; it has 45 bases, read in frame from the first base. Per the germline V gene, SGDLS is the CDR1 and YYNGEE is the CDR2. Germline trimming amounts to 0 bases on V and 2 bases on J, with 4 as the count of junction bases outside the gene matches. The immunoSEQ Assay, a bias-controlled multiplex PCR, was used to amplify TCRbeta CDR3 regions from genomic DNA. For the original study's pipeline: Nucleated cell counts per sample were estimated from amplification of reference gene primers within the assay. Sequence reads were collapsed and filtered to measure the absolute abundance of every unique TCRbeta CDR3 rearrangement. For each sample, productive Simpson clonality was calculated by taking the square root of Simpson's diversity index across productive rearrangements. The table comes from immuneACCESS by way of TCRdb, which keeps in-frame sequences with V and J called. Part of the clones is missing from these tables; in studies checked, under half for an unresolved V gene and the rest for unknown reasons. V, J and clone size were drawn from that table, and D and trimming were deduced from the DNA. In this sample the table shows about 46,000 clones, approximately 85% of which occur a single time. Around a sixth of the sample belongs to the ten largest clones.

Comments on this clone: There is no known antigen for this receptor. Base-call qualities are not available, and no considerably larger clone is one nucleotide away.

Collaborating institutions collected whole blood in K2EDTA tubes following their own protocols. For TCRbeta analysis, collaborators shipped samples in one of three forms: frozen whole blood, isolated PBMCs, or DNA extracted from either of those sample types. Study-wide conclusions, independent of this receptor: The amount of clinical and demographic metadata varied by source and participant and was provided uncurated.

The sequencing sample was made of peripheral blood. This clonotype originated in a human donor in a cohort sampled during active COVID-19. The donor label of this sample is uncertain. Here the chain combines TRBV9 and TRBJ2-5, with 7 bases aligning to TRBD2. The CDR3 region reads CASSVGWGGQETQYF. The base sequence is TGTGCCAGCAGCGTAGGGTGGGGGGGGCAAGAGACCCAGTACTTC.